The clone carrying this TCR beta chain was picked up a small number of times. The source of the sample is a study of blood T cells in healthy people across ages. Combining a sample-barcoded 5' primer with a J-beta primer mix, a second PCR ran for roughly 6 to 12 cycles. TCRdb processed the 5' RACE reads anew with MiXCR; each CDR3 protein has one entry. The repertoire holds some 320,000 distinct CDR3 sequences, 25% to 30% seen once, with roughly 28% in the top ten. In germline, CDR1 is SQVTM, CDR2 ANQGSEA. This CDR3 is built from 14 residues. The V and J ends lost 6 bases and 5 bases respectively, with 18 bases between them.

This TCR was recovered from a woman between 65 and 79 years old in good health. The sequenced material came from blood. The chain is built from TRBV29-1 and TRBJ2-3, with a possible D match to TRBD1 (6 bases). CDR3 sequence (DNA): TGCAGCGTCTCTAACCCCAGGGGCGAAGATACGCAGTATTTT. Translating gives CSVSNPRGEDTQYF.